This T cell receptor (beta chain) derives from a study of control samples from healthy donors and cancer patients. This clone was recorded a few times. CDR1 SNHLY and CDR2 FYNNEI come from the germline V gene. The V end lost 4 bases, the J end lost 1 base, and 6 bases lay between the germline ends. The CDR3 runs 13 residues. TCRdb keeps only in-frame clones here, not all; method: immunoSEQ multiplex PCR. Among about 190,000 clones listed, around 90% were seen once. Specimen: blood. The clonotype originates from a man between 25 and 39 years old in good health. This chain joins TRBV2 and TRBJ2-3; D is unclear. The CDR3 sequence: CASSVRGTDTQYF. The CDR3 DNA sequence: TGTGCCAGCAGTGTCCGGGGCACAGATACGCAGTATTTT.